This T cell receptor beta chain is from a study of cytomegalovirus exposure and HLA in healthy donors. With 0 bases clipped from V and 2 bases from J, the junction kept 6 bases outside the gene matches. This CDR3 is 19 amino acids long. Germline assignment: CDR1 LGHNA and CDR2 YSLEER. Primers included in the PCR were 60 Vbeta and 13 Jbeta primers. Sequencing used immunoSEQ multiplex PCR; TCRdb keeps in-frame clones, though not all of them. Of about 160,000 clones in the sample, about two thirds are singletons; the top ten hold 1.5% to 2%. Donors likely had unrecorded immune exposures despite being nominally healthy when sampled. General study results and limits: Despite most TCR sequences being rare, some public TCRs occurred in many donors. Earlier analysis found most TCR beta V segments productive about 87% or about 30% of the time. It was reportedly the case that the classifier diagnosed cytomegalovirus status with high specificity and sensitivity.

Notes on this clone: The antigen is not known.

The clonotype originates from a woman younger than 30 in good health and CMV-seronegative. The chain recombines TRBV4-3 with TRBJ2-1, with TRBD2 identical over 14 bases. The sequenced sample was PBMCs. The CDR3 spells CASSQDRGLAGAPYNEQFF. CDR3 DNA: TGCGCCAGCAGCCAAGACCGGGGACTAGCGGGGGCACCCTACAATGAGCAGTTCTTC.